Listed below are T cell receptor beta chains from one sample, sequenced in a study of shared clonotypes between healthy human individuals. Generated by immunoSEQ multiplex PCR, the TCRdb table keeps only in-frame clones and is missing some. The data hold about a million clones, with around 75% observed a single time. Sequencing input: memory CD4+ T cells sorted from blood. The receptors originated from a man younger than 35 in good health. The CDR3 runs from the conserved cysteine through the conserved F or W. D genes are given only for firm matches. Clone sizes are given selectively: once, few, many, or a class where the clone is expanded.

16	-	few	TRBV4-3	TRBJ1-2	CASSQDSRGGIYGYTF	TGCGCCAGCAGCCAAGATTCGAGAGGGGGAATCTATGGCTACACCTTC
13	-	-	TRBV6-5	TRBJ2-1	CATSMSSYNEQFF	TGTGCCACATCAATGAGCTCCTACAATGAGCAGTTCTTC
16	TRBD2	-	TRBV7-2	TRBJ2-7	CASSTTSGGALYEQYF	TGTGCCAGCAGCACGACTAGCGGGGGGGCGTTATACGAGCAGTACTTC
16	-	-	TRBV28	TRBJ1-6	CASSLSAGNYNSPLHF	TGTGCCAGCAGTTTATCAGCGGGGAACTATAATTCACCCCTCCACTTT
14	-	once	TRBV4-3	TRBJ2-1	CASSQEEGAMRQFF	TGCGCCAGCAGCCAAGAGGAGGGTGCGATGCGGCAGTTCTTC
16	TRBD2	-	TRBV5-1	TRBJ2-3	CASSTGLAINTDTQYF	TGCGCCAGCAGCACGGGACTAGCAATCAACACAGATACGCAGTATTTT
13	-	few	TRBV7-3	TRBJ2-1	CASSLTRGTKQFF	TGTGCCAGCAGCTTAACGAGAGGGACGAAGCAGTTCTTC
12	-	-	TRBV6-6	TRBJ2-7	CASTEDPYEQYF	TGTGCCAGCACCGAGGATCCCTACGAGCAGTACTTC
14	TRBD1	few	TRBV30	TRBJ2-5	CAWTKTGPRETQYF	TGTGCCTGGACCAAGACAGGGCCTCGAGAGACCCAGTACTTC
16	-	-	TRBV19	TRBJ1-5	CASSILGDLSNQPQHF	TGTGCCAGTAGTATCCTTGGGGACCTTAGCAATCAGCCCCAGCATTTT
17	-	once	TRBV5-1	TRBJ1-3	CASSLGASQGGGNTIYF	TGCGCCAGCAGCTTGGGGGCGAGCCAGGGCGGTGGAAACACCATATATTTT
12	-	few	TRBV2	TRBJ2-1	CASSWLYNEQFF	TGTGCCAGCAGTTGGCTTTACAATGAGCAGTTCTTC
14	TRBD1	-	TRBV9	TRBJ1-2	CASSVGTAIRGYTF	TGTGCCAGCAGCGTCGGGACAGCCATCCGGGGCTACACCTTC
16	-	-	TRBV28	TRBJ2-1	CASSSLSLSSYNEQFF	TGTGCCAGCAGTTCGCTGTCCCTAAGCTCCTACAATGAGCAGTTCTTC
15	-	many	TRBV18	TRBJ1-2	CASSPSAQSLYGYTF	TGTGCCAGCTCACCATCCGCACAGTCCCTCTATGGCTACACCTTC
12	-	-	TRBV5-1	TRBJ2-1	CASSATGREQFF	TGCGCCAGCAGCGCCACTGGCCGGGAGCAGTTCTTC
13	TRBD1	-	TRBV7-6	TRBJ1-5	CASSLGGGSPQHF	TGTGCCAGCAGCTTAGGAGGGGGCAGCCCCCAGCATTTT
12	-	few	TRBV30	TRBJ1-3	CAWRRTGNTIYF	TGTGCCTGGAGAAGAACTGGAAACACCATATATTTT
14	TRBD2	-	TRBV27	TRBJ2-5	CASRGEGRGETQYF	TGTGCCAGCAGGGGGGAGGGGCGGGGAGAGACCCAGTACTTC
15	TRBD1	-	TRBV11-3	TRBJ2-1	CASSPEGTGGNEQFF	TGTGCCAGCAGCCCAGAGGGGACAGGGGGCAATGAGCAGTTCTTC
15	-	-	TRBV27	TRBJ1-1	CASSLFYSMNTEAFF	TGTGCCAGCAGTTTATTCTACAGCATGAACACTGAAGCTTTCTTT
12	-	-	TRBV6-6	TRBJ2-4	CATRPYGDIQYF	TGTGCCACCCGGCCTTACGGAGACATTCAGTACTTC
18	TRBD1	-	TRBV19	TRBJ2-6	CASSRGQGWVSGANVLTF	TGTGCCAGTAGTAGGGGACAGGGATGGGTCTCTGGGGCCAACGTCCTGACTTTC
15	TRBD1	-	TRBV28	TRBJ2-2	CASSSGQGAAGELFF	TGTGCCAGCAGTTCGGGACAGGGAGCGGCCGGGGAGCTGTTTTTT
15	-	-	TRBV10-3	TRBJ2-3	CAISVGARGTDTQYF	TGTGCCATCAGTGTTGGGGCTCGTGGCACAGATACGCAGTATTTT
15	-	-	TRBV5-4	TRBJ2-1	CASSLVQGGYNEQFF	TGTGCCAGCAGCTTGGTTCAGGGGGGGTACAATGAGCAGTTCTTC
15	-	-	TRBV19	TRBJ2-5	CASSPHLLAPETQYF	TGTGCCAGTAGTCCCCACCTCTTAGCCCCCGAGACCCAGTACTTC
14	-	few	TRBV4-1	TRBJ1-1	CASSQAPGNTEAFF	TGCGCCAGCAGCCAAGCCCCAGGGAACACTGAAGCTTTCTTT
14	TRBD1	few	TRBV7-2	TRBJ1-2	CASSLVGGEKGYTF	TGTGCCAGCAGCTTAGTAGGGGGCGAGAAAGGCTACACCTTC
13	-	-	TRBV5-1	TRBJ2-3	CASSWLLLDTQYF	TGCGCCAGCAGCTGGCTCTTGTTAGATACGCAGTATTTT
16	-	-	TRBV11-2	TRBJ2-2	CASSLWQGSNTGELFF	TGTGCCAGCAGCTTATGGCAGGGGTCGAACACCGGGGAGCTGTTTTTT
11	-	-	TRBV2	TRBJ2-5	CASTLEETQYF	TGTGCCAGCACCCTCGAAGAGACCCAGTACTTC
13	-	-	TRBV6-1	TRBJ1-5	CASSEGFSGSQHF	TGTGCCAGCAGTGAAGGTTTCTCAGGGAGCCAGCATTTT
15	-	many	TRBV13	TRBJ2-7	CASSLMVGGSDEQYF	TGTGCCAGCAGCTTAATGGTGGGGGGCTCGGACGAGCAGTACTTC
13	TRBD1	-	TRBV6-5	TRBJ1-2	CASSYRQGYGYTF	TGTGCCAGCAGTTACAGACAGGGCTATGGCTACACCTTC
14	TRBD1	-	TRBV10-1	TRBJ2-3	CARIRGISTDTQYF	TGCGCCAGAATCAGGGGGATTAGCACAGATACGCAGTATTTT
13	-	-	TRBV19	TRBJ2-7	CASSLRGHYEQYF	TGTGCCAGTAGCCTCCGGGGCCACTACGAGCAGTACTTC
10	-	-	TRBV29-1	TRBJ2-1	CSVKGREQFF	TGCAGCGTTAAGGGGCGGGAGCAGTTCTTC
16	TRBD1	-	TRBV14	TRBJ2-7	CASSIGAGQGTYEQYF	TGTGCCAGCAGCATTGGGGCCGGACAGGGGACCTACGAGCAGTACTTC
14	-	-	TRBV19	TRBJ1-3	CASSIPGFRNTIYF	TGTGCCAGTAGTATTCCCGGGTTTCGAAACACCATATATTTT
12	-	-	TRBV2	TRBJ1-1	CASIERVPEAFF	TGTGCCAGCATAGAACGGGTCCCTGAAGCTTTCTTT
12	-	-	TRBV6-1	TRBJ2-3	CATRMSTDTQYF	TGTGCAACCCGGATGAGCACAGATACGCAGTATTTT
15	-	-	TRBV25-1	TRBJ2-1	CASSDLMTGGNEQFF	TGTGCCAGCAGTGATTTGATGACTGGTGGCAATGAGCAGTTCTTC